This TCR beta chain was captured by sequencing in a study of cytomegalovirus exposure and HLA in healthy donors. Study-level results: The authors listed approximately 160 TCR beta chains as cytomegalovirus-associated. Rarity marked most TCR sequences, yet some public TCRs occurred in many donors. Confirmation in vitro established that a few CMV-associated chains were specific for CMV antigens. Reported performance of the classifier showed diagnosis of cytomegalovirus status with high specificity and sensitivity.

Details on this clone: Antigen: not known.

This table comes from immunoSEQ multiplex PCR, and its TCRdb copy is limited to in-frame clones, with some not included. The sample yields fewer than 250,000 clones, roughly 83% seen once. The CDR3 has 17 amino acids. Unmatched junction bases numbered 12, after V lost 2 bases and J lost 5 bases. CDR1 and CDR2 (germline): MDHEN, SYDVKM. This sequence was found in a woman between 25 and 40 years old in good health and CMV-seropositive. The sequencing input was PBMCs. The rearrangement links TRBV28 to TRBJ2-7, with 10 bases that match TRBD2. CDR3 protein: CASSLSPSGGLGDEQYF. The CDR3, as DNA: TGTGCCAGCAGTTTAAGTCCTAGCGGGGGACTAGGGGACGAGCAGTACTTC.